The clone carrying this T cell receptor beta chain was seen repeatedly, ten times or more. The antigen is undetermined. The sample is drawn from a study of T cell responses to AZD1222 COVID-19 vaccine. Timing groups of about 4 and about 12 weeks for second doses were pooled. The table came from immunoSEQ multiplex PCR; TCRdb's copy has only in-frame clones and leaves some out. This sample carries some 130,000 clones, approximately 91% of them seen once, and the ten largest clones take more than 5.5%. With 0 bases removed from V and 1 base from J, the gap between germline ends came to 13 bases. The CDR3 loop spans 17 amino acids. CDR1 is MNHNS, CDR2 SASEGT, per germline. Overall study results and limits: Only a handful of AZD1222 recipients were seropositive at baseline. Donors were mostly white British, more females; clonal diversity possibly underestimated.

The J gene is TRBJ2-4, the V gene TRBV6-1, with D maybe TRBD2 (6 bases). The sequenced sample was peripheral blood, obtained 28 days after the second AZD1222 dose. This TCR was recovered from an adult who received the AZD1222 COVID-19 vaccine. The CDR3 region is CASSEAWGDRAKNIQYF. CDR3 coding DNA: TGTGCCAGCAGTGAAGCGTGGGGGGATAGGGCCAAAAACATTCAGTACTTC.